What follows are 26 T cell receptor beta chains derived from one specimen sequenced in a study of CD39 and CD103 CD8 tumor-infiltrating T cells. The repertoire was sequenced with immunoSEQ multiplex PCR; TCRdb's copy has only in-frame clones and lacks some. The repertoire holds 4,500 to 5,500 clones, with under 80% as singletons. The sequencing sample was made of CD8+ T cells sorted from blood. Subset defined: total memory CD8 T cells (CD45RA-CCR7+/-) from blood or uninvolved lymph node. These TCRs come from a human donor with head and neck squamous cell carcinoma.

This clone was recorded only once. The chain uses TRBV19 and TRBJ2-1; 10 nucleotides agree with TRBD1. CDR1 and CDR2 (germline): LNHDA, SQIVND (reference sequence). V lost 5 bases to trimming and J lost 4 bases; unmatched junction nucleotides: 14. There are 18 residues in the CDR3. The CDR3 nucleotides are TGTGCCAGTAGTTCCAAGGGACAGGGGATTGGTATTTACAATGAGCAGTTCTTC. It codes for CASSSKGQGIGIYNEQFF. The entire variable domain, with the rest obtained from reference TRBV19 and TRBJ2-1, is as follows: DGGITQSPKYLFRKEGQNVTLSCEQNLNHDAMYWYRQDPGQGLRLIYYSQIVNDFQKGDIAEGYSVSREKKESFPLTVTSAQKNPTAFYLCASSSKGQGIGIYNEQFFGPGTRLTVL.

This clone has only a few counts. V and J are TRBV4-1 and TRBJ2-3, with TRBD2 identical over 12 bases. CDR3 size: 17 residues. CDR1 MGHRA and CDR2 YSYEKL come from the germline V gene. V trimming: 0 bases; J trimming: 1 base; junction bases outside the gene matches: 2. Here the CDR3 reads CASSQEPSGGGTDTQYF. DNA for the CDR3: TGCGCCAGCAGCCAAGAGCCTAGCGGGGGGGGCACAGATACGCAGTATTTT.

The J gene is TRBJ2-7, the V gene TRBV2, with D perhaps matching TRBD2 (6 bases). Germline lookup yields CDR1 SNHLY and CDR2 FYNNEI. V gave up 6 bases and J gave up 0 bases, with 15 bases separating them. The CDR3 spans 15 residues. CDR3 in amino acids: CASSLEGGSSYEQYF. For the CDR3, the DNA is TGTGCCAGCAGCTTGGAGGGTGGGTCCTCCTACGAGCAGTACTTC.

The chain recombines TRBV13 with TRBJ2-3, with 12 bases lining up with TRBD1. The CDR3 contains 20 residues. Germline lookup yields CDR1 PRHDT and CDR2 FYEKMQ (reference sequence). The V segment lost 4 bases and the J segment 3 bases; nucleotides outside the gene matches: 17. The CDR3 sequence is CASSWGTGGDLEGLTDTQYF. The CDR3 nucleotides read TGTGCCAGCAGCTGGGGGACAGGGGGCGATCTTGAAGGACTGACAGATACGCAGTATTTT.

The J gene is TRBJ2-1, the V gene TRBV7-6; 10 nucleotides align to TRBD2. The V and J ends lost 5 bases and 8 bases, in that order; junction bases with no gene match: 9. The CDR3 runs to 15 residues. The V gene's germline CDR1 is SGHVS and CDR2 FNYEAQ. CDR3 bases: TGTGCCAGCAGCCCGGGAGCGGGGGGGCCCCATGAGCAGTTCTTC. It codes for CASSPGAGGPHEQFF.

The rearrangement links TRBV6-5 to TRBJ2-7, with TRBD1 identical over 9 bases. In germline, CDR1 is MNHEY, CDR2 SVGAGI. V shed 4 bases and J 5 bases; nucleotides not matched to a gene: 0. This CDR3 comprises 12 residues. CDR3 sequence reads: CASSWTGDEQYF. The CDR3 bases are TGTGCCAGCAGTTGGACAGGGGACGAGCAGTACTTC.

The gene calls are TRBV2 and TRBJ1-1; 7 nucleotides match TRBD1. Losses at the gene ends were 5 bases for V and 2 bases for J; bases not matched to a gene: 8. The CDR3 has 15 residues. CDR1 and CDR2 (germline): SNHLY, FYNNEI. CDR3 nucleotides: TGTGCCAGCAGTAGGAGTCCAGGGGGAAACACTGAAGCTTTCTTT. Protein sequence: CASSRSPGGNTEAFF.

The rearrangement joins TRBV7-6 to TRBJ2-7; 10 nucleotides match TRBD1. CDR1 and CDR2 (germline): SGHVS, FNYEAQ. J gave up 3 bases and V 1 base, and 3 bases lay outside the gene matches. The CDR3 sequence is 15 residues long. The CDR3 DNA reads as TGTGCCAGCAGCTTAGATGGGACAGGGGACTACGAGCAGTACTTC. This encodes CASSLDGTGDYEQYF.

This chain uses TRBV27 with TRBJ1-4, with a weak D call TRBD1 (6 bases). Germline lookup yields CDR1 MNHEY and CDR2 SMNVEV (reference sequence). The CDR3 extends over 15 amino acids. Trimming left V 0 bases short and J 10 bases short, with 15 bases between. The CDR3 nucleotides are TGTGCCAGCAGTTTATCCCGCGGGGGGCAGGGAAAACTGTTTTTT. Amino acids: CASSLSRGGQGKLFF.

This chain connects TRBV10-3 to TRBJ1-6; D is uncertain. The CDR3 extends over 15 amino acids. The ends were cut back, 0 bases at V and 7 bases at J, with 10 bases in the middle. Germline CDR1 ENHRY, CDR2 SYGVKD. CDR3 residues: CAISESNTQNSPLHF. The CDR3 coding sequence is TGTGCCATCAGTGAGTCCAATACACAAAATTCACCCCTCCACTTT.

Turning to this clone: This specimen includes other DNA sequences encoding the same CDR3. This chain joins TRBV5-1 and TRBJ1-2; D may be TRBD1 (5 bases). Trimming took 5 bases from V and 8 from J, leaving 13 bases between them. This CDR3 has 12 residues. Germline V gene sequence: CDR1 SGHRS, CDR2 YFSETQ. The CDR3 is CASSTGGEGYTF. In DNA, the CDR3 is TGCGCCAGCAGTACGGGGGGAGAGGGCTACACCTTC.

In this sample, this clone turned up a few times. This chain uses TRBV6-5 with TRBJ2-6; perhaps TRBD2 as D (6 bases). CDR3 size: 15 residues. Trimming shortened V by 7 bases and J by 0 bases, and 10 bases separated the two germline ends. The germline V gene encodes CDR1 MNHEY and CDR2 SVGAGI. Written as DNA, the CDR3 is TGTGCCAGCACCTCGGGGGTCTCTGGGGCCAACGTCCTGACTTTC. This sequence encodes CASTSGVSGANVLTF.

The chain is built from TRBV10-3 and TRBJ1-1; 8 nucleotides agree with TRBD1. V was clipped by 7 bases and J by 7 bases; unmatched bases: 8. The CDR3 has 13 residues. CDR1 is ENHRY, CDR2 SYGVKD, per germline. CDR3 sequence: CAITEAGQGEAFF. The CDR3 bases are TGTGCCATCACCGAAGCAGGACAGGGTGAAGCTTTCTTT.

This clone has only one observation. The CDR3 here is CASSYYPGGADGYTF. CDR3 in DNA: TGTGCCAGCAGTTACTACCCGGGGGGGGCGGATGGCTACACCTTC. The rearrangement links TRBV6-6 to TRBJ1-2; D is perhaps TRBD1 (6 bases). This CDR3 contains 15 residues. Germline V gene lookup returns CDR1 MNHNY and CDR2 SVGAGI (reference sequence). The germline V and J ends were trimmed by 1 base and 6 bases, with 15 bases remaining between them.

This chain uses TRBV2 with TRBJ1-5, with D possibly TRBD1 on 5 matching bases. The length of the CDR3 is 15 residues. The V end was cut by 0 bases, the J end by 3 bases, with 9 bases between. Germline V gene sequence: CDR1 SNHLY, CDR2 FYNNEI. CDR3 in amino acids: CASSEALGHNQPQHF. DNA of the CDR3: TGTGCCAGCAGTGAAGCGTTGGGGCACAATCAGCCCCAGCATTTT.

The J gene is TRBJ2-7, the V gene TRBV2, with 8 bases identical to TRBD1. CDR3 length equals 16 residues. Germline V gene lookup returns CDR1 SNHLY and CDR2 FYNNEI. V lost 6 bases to trimming and J lost 0 bases; unmatched junction nucleotides: 10. The CDR3 nucleotides read TGTGCCAGCAGCGCACTGACAGGGGATTTCTCCTACGAGCAGTACTTC. It yields the protein CASSALTGDFSYEQYF.

The rearrangement joins TRBV4-3 to TRBJ2-7; D is perhaps TRBD2 (7 bases). Germline-derived CDR1 and CDR2 are LGHNA and YSLEER. The germline V and J ends were trimmed by 0 bases and 2 bases, with 14 bases remaining between them. The CDR3 totals 16 residues. The CDR3 reads CASSQDLGGAPYEQYF. The CDR3 DNA follows: TGCGCCAGCAGCCAAGATTTGGGGGGGGCCCCCTACGAGCAGTACTTC.

The chain couples TRBV19 to TRBJ2-2; 8 nucleotides align to TRBD2. With V trimmed by 7 bases and J by 9 bases, 10 bases remained unmatched. Per germline, CDR1 LNHDA and CDR2 SQIVND (reference sequence). This CDR3 is built from 14 residues. CDR3 protein: CASTPGLGSRELFF. CDR3 in DNA: TGTGCCAGTACTCCGGGACTAGGGAGTCGGGAGCTGTTTTTT.

V usage is TRBV27 and J usage is TRBJ2-3; 8 bases line up with TRBD2. The CDR3 consists of 16 residues. The V gene's germline CDR1 is MNHEY and CDR2 SMNVEV (reference sequence). V lost 6 bases to trimming and J lost 1 base; unmatched junction nucleotides: 9. CDR3 coding DNA: TGTGCCAGCAGCCCCACCTCTAGCGGGCGCACAGATACGCAGTATTTT. It encodes CASSPTSSGRTDTQYF.

This chain links TRBV5-5 with TRBJ2-1, with 9 positions matching TRBD2. V was clipped by 0 bases and J by 9 bases; unmatched bases: 7. Germline V gene lookup returns CDR1 SGHKS and CDR2 YYEKEE (reference sequence). This CDR3 is 15 amino acids long. CDR3 DNA sequence: TGTGCCAGCAGCTTGGGGCGGGGGGGCCGTTCTGAGCAGTTCTTC. It codes for CASSLGRGGRSEQFF.

The rearrangement uses TRBV30 and TRBJ1-1, with 8 positions matching TRBD1. The V gene's germline CDR1 is GTSNPN and CDR2 SVGIG (reference sequence). This CDR3 contains 14 residues. V lost 0 bases, J lost 5 bases, and 5 bases stayed unmatched. The CDR3 bases are TGTGCCTGGAGTGTAGACAGGGGATGGACTGAAGCTTTCTTT. Its protein is CAWSVDRGWTEAFF.

This clone has only a few counts. The genes are TRBV6-1 and TRBJ2-3; 9 nucleotides align to TRBD2. The germline gives CDR1 MNHNS, CDR2 SASEGT. The trim removed 2 bases at V and 0 bases at J, leaving 0 bases unmatched. This CDR3 contains 15 residues. The CDR3 sequence: CASSELAGSTDTQYF. The CDR3 nucleotides read TGTGCCAGCAGTGAACTAGCGGGGAGCACAGATACGCAGTATTTT.

The gene calls are TRBV7-9 and TRBJ1-2, with a tentative D call TRBD1 (6 bases). In germline, CDR1 is SEHNR, CDR2 FQNEAQ (reference sequence). This CDR3 is 15 amino acids long. With 5 bases removed from V and 5 bases from J, the gap between germline ends came to 18 bases. The CDR3 DNA sequence: TGTGCCAGCAGCCCGACCGGGGGGGGCCTATATGGCTACACCTTC. Its translation is CASSPTGGGLYGYTF.

The genes are TRBV30 and TRBJ2-1, with TRBD1 matching 7 bases. The germline CDR1 and CDR2 sequences are GTSNPN and SVGIG (reference sequence). V lost 1 base and J lost 4; bases outside the gene matches: 4. The CDR3 covers 14 residues. The CDR3 reads CAWSEEQGYNEQFF. CDR3 coding DNA: TGTGCCTGGAGTGAGGAACAGGGGTACAATGAGCAGTTCTTC.

The gene calls are TRBV4-3 and TRBJ1-4, with unresolved D. Trimming left V 0 bases short and J 8 bases short, with 19 bases between. Germline V CDR1 and CDR2: LGHNA, YSLEER. The CDR3 contains 17 residues. In DNA form, the CDR3 reads TGCGCCAGCAGCCAAGATCTAGGGCGGGATTCCAGGGAAAAACTGTTTTTT. Protein sequence: CASSQDLGRDSREKLFF.

The chain couples TRBV6-6 to TRBJ2-1; TRBD2 aligns across 8 bases. J lost 5 bases, V lost 5 bases, and 5 bases had no gene match. Germline CDR1 MNHNY, CDR2 SVGAGI (reference sequence). The CDR3 covers 14 residues. The DNA for the CDR3 is TGTGCCAGCAGTGACGAAGCGGGGGACAATGAGCAGTTCTTC. It codes for CASSDEAGDNEQFF.